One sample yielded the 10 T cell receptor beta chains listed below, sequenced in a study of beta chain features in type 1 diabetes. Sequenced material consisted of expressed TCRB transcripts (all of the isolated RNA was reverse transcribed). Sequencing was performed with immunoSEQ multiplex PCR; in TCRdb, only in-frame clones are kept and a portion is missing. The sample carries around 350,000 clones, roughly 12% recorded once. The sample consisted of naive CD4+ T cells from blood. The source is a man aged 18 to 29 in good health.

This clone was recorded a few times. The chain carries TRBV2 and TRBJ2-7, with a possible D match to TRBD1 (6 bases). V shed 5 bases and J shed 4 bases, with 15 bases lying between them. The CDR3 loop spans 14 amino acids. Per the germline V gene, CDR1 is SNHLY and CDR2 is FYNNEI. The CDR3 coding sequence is TGTGCCAGCAGTTTGTCCCGGGACATTTACGAGCAGTACTTC. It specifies CASSLSRDIYEQYF.

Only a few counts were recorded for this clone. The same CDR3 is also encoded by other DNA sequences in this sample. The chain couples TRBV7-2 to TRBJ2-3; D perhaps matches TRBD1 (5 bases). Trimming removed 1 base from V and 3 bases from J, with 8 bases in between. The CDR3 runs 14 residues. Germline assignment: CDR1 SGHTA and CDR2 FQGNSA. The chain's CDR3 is CASSLGQGTDTQYF. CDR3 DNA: TGTGCCAGCAGCTTAGGGCAGGGAACAGATACGCAGTATTTT.

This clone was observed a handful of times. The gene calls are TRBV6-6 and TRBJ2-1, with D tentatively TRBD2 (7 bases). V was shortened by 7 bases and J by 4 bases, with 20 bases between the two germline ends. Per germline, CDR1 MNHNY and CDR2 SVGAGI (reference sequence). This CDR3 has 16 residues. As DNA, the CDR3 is TGTGCCAGCACCTACGAATGGGGGGGCGAATACAATGAGCAGTTCTTC. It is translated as CASTYEWGGEYNEQFF.

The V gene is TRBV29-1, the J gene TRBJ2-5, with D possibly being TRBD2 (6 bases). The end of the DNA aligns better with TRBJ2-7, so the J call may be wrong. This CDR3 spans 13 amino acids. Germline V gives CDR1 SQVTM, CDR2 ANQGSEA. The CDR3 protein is CSATGLLSYEQYF. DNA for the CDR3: TGCAGCGCCACTGGACTACTCAGCTACGAGCAGTACTTC.

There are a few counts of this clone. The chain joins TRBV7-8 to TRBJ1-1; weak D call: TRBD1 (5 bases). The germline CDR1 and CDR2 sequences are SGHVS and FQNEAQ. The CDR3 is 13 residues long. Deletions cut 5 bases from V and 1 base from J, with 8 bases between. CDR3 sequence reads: CASSPGQNTEAFF. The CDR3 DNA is TGTGCCAGCAGCCCAGGACAGAACACTGAAGCTTTCTTT.

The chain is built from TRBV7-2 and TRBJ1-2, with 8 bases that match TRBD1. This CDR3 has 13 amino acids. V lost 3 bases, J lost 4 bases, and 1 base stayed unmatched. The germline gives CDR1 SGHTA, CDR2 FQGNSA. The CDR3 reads CASSLDRAYGYTF. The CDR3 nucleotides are TGTGCCAGCAGCTTGGACAGGGCCTATGGCTACACCTTC.

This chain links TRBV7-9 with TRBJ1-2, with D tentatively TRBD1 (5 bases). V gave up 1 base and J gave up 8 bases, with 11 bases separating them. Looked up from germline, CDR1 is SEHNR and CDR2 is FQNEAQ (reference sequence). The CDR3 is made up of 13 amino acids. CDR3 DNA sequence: TGTGCCAGCAGCTTAGTGGGCAGGGTCGGCTACACCTTC. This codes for CASSLVGRVGYTF.

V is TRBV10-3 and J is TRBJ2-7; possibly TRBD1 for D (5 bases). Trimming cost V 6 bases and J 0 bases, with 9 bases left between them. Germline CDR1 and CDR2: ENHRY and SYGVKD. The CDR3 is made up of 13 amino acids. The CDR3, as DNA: TGTGCCATCAGCAGGGAAAGCTCCTACGAGCAGTACTTC. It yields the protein CAISRESSYEQYF.

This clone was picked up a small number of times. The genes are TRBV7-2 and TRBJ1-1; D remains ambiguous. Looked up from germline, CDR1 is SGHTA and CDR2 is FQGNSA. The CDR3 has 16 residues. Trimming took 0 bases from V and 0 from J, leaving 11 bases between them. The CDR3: CASSLATAPMNTEAFF. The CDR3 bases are TGTGCCAGCAGCTTAGCCACAGCACCTATGAACACTGAAGCTTTCTTT. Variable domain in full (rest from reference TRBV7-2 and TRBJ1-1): GAGVSQSPSNKVTEKGKDVELRCDPISGHTALYWYRQSLGQGLEFLIYFQGNSAPDKSGLPSDRFSAERTGGSVSTLTIQRTQQEDSAVYLCASSLATAPMNTEAFFGQGTRLTVV.

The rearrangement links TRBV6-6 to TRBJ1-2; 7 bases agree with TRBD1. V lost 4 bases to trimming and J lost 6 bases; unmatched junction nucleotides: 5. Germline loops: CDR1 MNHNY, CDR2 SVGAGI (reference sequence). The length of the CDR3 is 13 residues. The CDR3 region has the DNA TGTGCCAGCAGTTCCGACAGGGTCGATGGCTACACCTTC. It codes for CASSSDRVDGYTF.